Below are 20 T cell receptor beta chains sequenced from a single sample in a study of cytomegalovirus exposure and HLA in healthy donors. PCR employed 60 Vbeta and 13 Jbeta primers. Generated by immunoSEQ multiplex PCR, the TCRdb table keeps only in-frame clones and is missing some. The data show more than 130,000 clones, with about 79% seen just once and roughly 3% held by the top ten. The sample comprised PBMCs. The source of these receptors is a male donor in good health and CMV-seronegative.

The genes are TRBV18 and TRBJ1-1, with 8 positions matching TRBD1. Trimming removed 2 bases from V and 0 bases from J; junction bases left unmatched: 5. Germline CDR1 is KGHSH and CDR2 is LQKENI. This CDR3 is built from 16 residues. Here the CDR3 DNA reads TGTGCCAGCTCACCAGCAGGGGGCGGGGTGAACACTGAAGCTTTCTTT. This encodes CASSPAGGGVNTEAFF.

V gene TRBV29-1 combines with J gene TRBJ2-7, with D maybe TRBD2 (5 bases). Trimming took 7 bases from V and 3 from J, leaving 16 bases between them. CDR1 SQVTM and CDR2 ANQGSEA come from the germline V gene. The CDR3 length is 13 residues. The CDR3 region has the DNA TGCAGCGCCGAGGGATTAGGGAACTACGAGCAGTACTTC. It codes for CSAEGLGNYEQYF.

This clone was seen a few times. The chain is built from TRBV2 and TRBJ2-1; 11 positions match TRBD2. The CDR3 is made up of 14 amino acids. Trimming cost V 11 bases and J 5 bases; bases outside gene matches: 8. Germline V gives CDR1 SNHLY, CDR2 FYNNEI. The CDR3 spells CASTGLADHNEQFF. The DNA of the CDR3 is TGTGCCTCCACGGGACTAGCGGATCACAATGAGCAGTTCTTC.

This clone has more than one count but fewer than ten. V usage is TRBV5-6 and J usage is TRBJ2-5; 11 bases match TRBD2. Looked up from germline, CDR1 is SGHDT and CDR2 is YYEEEE. The V segment lost 3 bases and the J segment 4 bases; nucleotides outside the gene matches: 8. The length of the CDR3 is 16 residues. The CDR3 DNA sequence: TGTGCCAGCAGCTCACTAGCGGGAGATTCAGCAGAGACCCAGTACTTC. This translates into CASSSLAGDSAETQYF.

The chain combines TRBV11-2 with TRBJ2-3; maybe TRBD2 (5 bases). V lost 5 bases to trimming and J lost 0 bases, with 18 bases between them. Per germline, CDR1 SGHAT and CDR2 FQNNGV. This CDR3 is built from 17 residues. The DNA of the CDR3 is TGTGCCAGCAGCCCCAGCCCGCTCCGGAGGAGCACAGATACGCAGTATTTT. This gives the protein CASSPSPLRRSTDTQYF.

The rearrangement joins TRBV5-6 to TRBJ1-1; 7 bases map to TRBD1. CDR1 and CDR2 (germline): SGHDT, YYEEEE. Trimming removed 2 bases from V and 1 base from J; junction bases left unmatched: 11. The length of the CDR3 is 17 residues. The CDR3 DNA is TGTGCCAGCAGCTTCTTAAAAACGACAGGGTCGAACACTGAAGCTTTCTTT. This translates into CASSFLKTTGSNTEAFF.

To note about this clone: Mismatch with germline at one junction end may stem from a read error. The chain is built from TRBV5-6 and TRBJ1-1; unclear D gene. Germline assignment: CDR1 SGHDT and CDR2 YYEEEE. This CDR3 has 12 residues. The CDR3 sequence: CASSSRLIEAFF. CDR3 sequence (DNA): TGTGCCAGTAGCTCGCGGTTGATTGAAGCTTTCTTT.

The gene calls are TRBV10-3 and TRBJ2-5, with TRBD2 matching 9 bases. The CDR3 totals 14 residues. V was pared by 6 bases and J by 5 bases, with 7 bases of the junction left unmatched. Looked up from germline, CDR1 is ENHRY and CDR2 is SYGVKD. The CDR3 here is CAIRVSGSGETQYF. The CDR3 coding sequence is TGTGCCATCAGAGTTAGCGGGAGCGGTGAGACCCAGTACTTC.

The chain carries TRBV27 and TRBJ2-7; tentatively, D is TRBD1 (6 bases). CDR1 MNHEY and CDR2 SMNVEV come from the germline V gene (reference sequence). V lost 3 bases and J lost 6, with 9 bases in between. The CDR3 totals 12 residues. The CDR3: CASSFTGFEQYF. The CDR3 DNA reads TGTGCCAGCAGTTTTACAGGGTTCGAGCAGTACTTC.

J is TRBJ2-7 and V is TRBV5-1; 8 bases are a match to TRBD1. Germline loops: CDR1 SGHRS, CDR2 YFSETQ. The CDR3 is made up of 16 amino acids. Trimming removed 0 bases from V and 2 bases from J; junction bases left unmatched: 7. CDR3 bases: TGCGCCAGCAGCTTGGCTGTGGGACAGGTCACCTACGAGCAGTACTTC. Its protein product is CASSLAVGQVTYEQYF.

This chain connects TRBV4-2 to TRBJ1-2, with D possibly TRBD1 on 6 matching bases. V lost 0 bases, J lost 4 bases, and 9 bases lay in between. This CDR3 has 14 residues. Per germline, CDR1 LGHNA and CDR2 YNFKEQ. The CDR3 DNA reads as TGTGCCAGCAGCCAAGATAAGACAGGCTATGGCTACACCTTC. This gives the protein CASSQDKTGYGYTF.

The CDR3 reads CASSTRQGGQETQYF. CDR3 nucleotides: TGTGCCAGCAGCACGCGACAGGGGGGCCAAGAGACCCAGTACTTC. The chain has TRBV7-9 and TRBJ2-5; 9 bases map to TRBD1. V was pared by 5 bases and J by 1 base, with 5 bases of the junction left unmatched. Germline CDR1 and CDR2: SEHNR and FQNEAQ (reference sequence). CDR3 length equals 15 residues.

J is TRBJ2-1 and V is TRBV5-1; 8 bases are a match to TRBD1. Per the germline V gene, CDR1 is SGHRS and CDR2 is YFSETQ. CDR3 size: 15 residues. Trimming removed 2 bases from V and 3 bases from J; junction bases left unmatched: 4. Here the CDR3 reads CASSFRDRSYNEQFF. The CDR3, as DNA: TGCGCCAGCAGCTTCCGGGACAGGAGCTACAATGAGCAGTTCTTC.

The gene calls are TRBV30 and TRBJ1-1; D may be TRBD1 (5 bases). The CDR3 runs 13 residues. The V end was cut by 1 base, the J end by 4 bases, with 10 bases between. Germline CDR1 reads GTSNPN; CDR2 reads SVGIG (reference sequence). The CDR3 coding sequence is TGTGCCTGGAGTGAAGGGGTTTTCACTGAAGCTTTCTTT. Translated, it gives CAWSEGVFTEAFF.

The rearrangement links TRBV5-6 to TRBJ2-7; weak D call: TRBD2 (5 bases). Trimming took off 4 bases at V and 7 bases at J, with 9 bases between the two ends. Germline V gene lookup returns CDR1 SGHDT and CDR2 YYEEEE. The CDR3 runs 11 residues. CDR3 in amino acids: CASSVTGEQYF. The CDR3 DNA is TGTGCCAGCAGCGTGACGGGGGAGCAGTACTTC.

This clone was counted between two and nine times. V gene TRBV18 combines with J gene TRBJ2-7; D is undetermined. V was clipped by 1 base and J by 7 bases, with 14 bases between them. Germline CDR1 KGHSH, CDR2 LQKENI. CDR3 size: 14 residues. The CDR3 bases are TGTGCCAGCTCACCACGCCCGAAACCGGGTGAGCAGTACTTC. Its translation: CASSPRPKPGEQYF.

The chain employs TRBV5-5 and TRBJ2-5, with 10 bases identical to TRBD2. CDR1 and CDR2 from the germline V gene are SGHKS and YYEKEE (reference sequence). This CDR3 has 15 residues. Trimming cost V 4 bases and J 4 bases; bases outside gene matches: 7. The CDR3 bases are TGTGCCAGCAGCCCCGAACTAGCGGGGAGAGAGACCCAGTACTTC. This encodes CASSPELAGRETQYF. Full variable domain (missing parts from reference TRBV5-5 and TRBJ2-5): DAGVTQSPTHLIKTRGQQVTLRCSPISGHKSVSWYQQVLGQGPQFIFQYYEKEERGRGNFPDRFSARQFPNYSSELNVNALLLGDSALYLCASSPELAGRETQYFGPGTRLLVL.

This clone was seen only once. The CDR3 sequence: CASSGGQGIFYEQYF. CDR3 in DNA: TGTGCCAGCAGTGGCGGACAGGGTATTTTTTACGAGCAGTACTTC. This rearrangement joins TRBV25-1 to TRBJ2-7, with 8 bases aligning to TRBD1. Per the germline V gene, CDR1 is MGHDK and CDR2 is SYGVNS. The CDR3 loop spans 15 amino acids. V trimming: 4 bases; J trimming: 4 bases; junction bases outside the gene matches: 9.

This rearrangement joins TRBV6-5 to TRBJ1-2, with D maybe TRBD1 (5 bases). CDR1 is MNHEY, CDR2 SVGAGI, per germline. Between the trimmed V and J ends, which lost 7 bases and 4 bases, there was a span of 16 bases. The CDR3 loop spans 14 amino acids. This CDR3 reads CASTRTHESYGYTF. CDR3 in DNA: TGTGCCAGCACCCGGACACACGAGAGCTATGGCTACACCTTC.

This clone has just a few counts. The chain combines TRBV4-1 with TRBJ1-4; no clear D gene. CDR1 and CDR2 (germline): MGHRA, YSYEKL. Trimming took 4 bases from V and 5 from J, leaving 17 bases between them. There are 16 residues in the CDR3. The CDR3 loop is CASSLSTQTWNEKLFF. The DNA for the CDR3 is TGCGCCAGCAGCCTAAGCACACAGACATGGAATGAAAAACTGTTTTTT.